This T cell receptor beta chain was retrieved from a study of OX40 agonist ivuxolimab in advanced cancers. The CDR3 contains 17 residues. The germline V gene encodes CDR1 SEHNR and CDR2 FQNEAQ (reference sequence). V was cut by 4 bases and J by 6 bases, with 21 bases left in between. The table came from immunoSEQ multiplex PCR; TCRdb's copy has only in-frame clones and leaves some out. The sample has about 22,000 clones; 77% are singletons. The chain employs TRBV7-9 and TRBJ2-2; D may be TRBD1 (5 bases). This TCR was recovered from an adult with an advanced solid tumor such as melanoma, head and neck, liver or kidney cancer. The source was CD4+ or CD8+ T cells sorted from blood, collected in a trial of the OX40 agonist ivuxolimab. The CDR3 loop is CASSSLESNRPAGELFF. The DNA of the CDR3 is TGTGCCAGCAGCTCCCTCGAATCCAACAGGCCGGCCGGGGAGCTGTTTTTT.